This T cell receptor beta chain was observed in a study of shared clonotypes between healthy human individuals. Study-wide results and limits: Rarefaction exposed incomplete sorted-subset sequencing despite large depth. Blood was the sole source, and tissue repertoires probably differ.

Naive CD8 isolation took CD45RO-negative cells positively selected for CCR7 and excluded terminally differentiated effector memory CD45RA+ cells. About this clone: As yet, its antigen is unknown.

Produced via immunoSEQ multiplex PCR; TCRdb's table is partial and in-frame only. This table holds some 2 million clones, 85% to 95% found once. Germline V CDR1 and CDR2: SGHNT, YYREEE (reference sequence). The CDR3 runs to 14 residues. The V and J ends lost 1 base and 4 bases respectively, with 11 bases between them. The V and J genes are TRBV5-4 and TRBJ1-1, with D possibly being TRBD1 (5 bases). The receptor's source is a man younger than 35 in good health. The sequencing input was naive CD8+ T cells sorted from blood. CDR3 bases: TGTGCCAGCAGCTTGTGGGAAGGGGTCACTGAAGCTTTCTTT. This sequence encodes CASSLWEGVTEAFF.